The 18 T cell receptor beta chains below were found in one sample sequenced in a study of T cell changes during pregnancy in multiple sclerosis. Method: immunoSEQ multiplex PCR; TCRdb's copy keeps in-frame clones and lacks some. Counted here are about 60,000 clones, roughly 90% occurring once; the ten biggest clones make up around 0.81%. The sequences come from peripheral blood, collected before pregnancy. All receptors derive from a female donor with multiple sclerosis, enrolled in a pregnancy study.

The V and J genes are TRBV7-6 and TRBJ1-3, with 8 bases lining up with TRBD1. This CDR3 region has 15 residues. Germline CDR1 and CDR2: SGHVS and FNYEAQ. Trimming took 3 bases from V and 4 from J; bases not matched to a gene: 5. The CDR3: CASSFGGQAGNTIYF. The CDR3 region has the DNA TGTGCCAGCAGCTTTGGGGGACAGGCGGGAAACACCATATATTTT.

The rearrangement links TRBV6-6 to TRBJ2-2; D gene uncertain. V lost 7 bases and J lost 7, with 10 bases in between. Germline values: CDR1 MNHNY, CDR2 SVGAGI (reference sequence). The CDR3 is made up of 12 amino acids. The CDR3 nucleotides are TGTGCCAGCATGACCAGAGGCGGGGAGCTGTTTTTT. The encoded protein is CASMTRGGELFF.

This chain connects TRBV19 to TRBJ2-2; 7 bases line up with TRBD2. V lost 5 bases and J lost 5; bases outside the gene matches: 5. The CDR3 has 14 residues. Germline V gene sequence: CDR1 LNHDA, CDR2 SQIVND (reference sequence). The CDR3 bases are TGTGCCAGTAGTGGGGGGGGAGGAACCGGGGAGCTGTTTTTT. Amino acid sequence: CASSGGGGTGELFF.

The chain is built from TRBV6-5 and TRBJ1-2; no firm D call. Germline CDR1 reads MNHEY; CDR2 reads SVGAGI. V was shortened by 0 bases and J by 7 bases, with 18 bases between the two germline ends. The CDR3 has 16 amino acids. The CDR3 loop is CASSYSRVGPSGGYTF. DNA for the CDR3: TGTGCCAGCAGTTACTCGAGAGTCGGGCCTAGCGGTGGCTACACCTTC.

The chain links TRBV19 to TRBJ2-7, with 8 bases aligning to TRBD2. The germline gives CDR1 LNHDA, CDR2 SQIVND (reference sequence). The CDR3 contains 14 residues. V lost 3 bases to trimming and J lost 2 bases; unmatched junction nucleotides: 3. The CDR3 nucleotides read TGTGCCAGTAGTATCCTAGCGGGCCCCTACGAGCAGTACTTC. Translation gives CASSILAGPYEQYF. Full variable domain (rest looked up from reference TRBV19 and TRBJ2-7): DGGITQSPKYLFRKEGQNVTLSCEQNLNHDAMYWYRQDPGQGLRLIYYSQIVNDFQKGDIAEGYSVSREKKESFPLTVTSAQKNPTAFYLCASSILAGPYEQYFGPGTRLTVT.

The genes are TRBV7-9 and TRBJ1-2; TRBD1 aligns across 12 bases. Trimming took 8 bases from V and 4 from J; bases not matched to a gene: 11. In germline, CDR1 is SEHNR, CDR2 FQNEAQ (reference sequence). This CDR3 contains 16 residues. DNA of the CDR3: TGTGCCAGCCTCGACTTCCGGGACAGGGGGCTCTATGGCTACACCTTC. Translated, it gives CASLDFRDRGLYGYTF.

V gene TRBV6-5 combines with J gene TRBJ1-1; TRBD1 agrees at 8 bases. This CDR3 contains 16 residues. V shed 4 bases and J 4 bases; nucleotides not matched to a gene: 11. Per the germline V gene, CDR1 is MNHEY and CDR2 is SVGAGI. This CDR3 is CASSSKFRGLSTEAFF. The CDR3 nucleotides read TGTGCCAGCAGTTCCAAATTCAGGGGGCTGAGCACTGAAGCTTTCTTT.

CDR3 in amino acids: CASSLVRGSNEKLFF. CDR3 nucleotides: TGTGCCAGCAGCTTGGTCCGGGGATCGAATGAAAAACTGTTTTTT. The gene calls are TRBV5-4 and TRBJ1-4, with unresolved D. The CDR3 totals 15 residues. In germline, CDR1 is SGHNT, CDR2 YYREEE (reference sequence). Trimming pared 0 bases from V and 5 bases from J, leaving 11 bases between.

The chain couples TRBV7-2 to TRBJ1-4; 9 bases are shared with TRBD1. The CDR3 sequence is 14 residues long. The V gene end was trimmed by 8 bases and the J gene end by 7 bases; junction bases not matched to a gene: 8. The germline V gene has CDR1 SGHTA and CDR2 FQGNSA. CDR3 DNA: TGTGCCAGCGGGGACAGGGTAGGAGGTGAAAAACTGTTTTTT. Amino acid sequence: CASGDRVGGEKLFF. The full variable domain, rest sourced from reference TRBV7-2 and TRBJ1-4, is GAGVSQSPSNKVTEKGKDVELRCDPISGHTALYWYRQSLGQGLEFLIYFQGNSAPDKSGLPSDRFSAERTGGSVSTLTIQRTQQEDSAVYLCASGDRVGGEKLFFGSGTQLSVL.

This clone was counted a single time. A read error may produce the germline difference seen at one junction end. The rearrangement joins TRBV20-1 to TRBJ1-4; D might be TRBD1 (6 bases). The CDR3 is made up of 8 amino acids. Germline lookup yields CDR1 DFQATT and CDR2 SNEGSKA (reference sequence). The CDR3: CSAYWGLF. DNA of the CDR3: TGCAGTGCCTACTGGGGGCTTTTT.

This clone occurred once. The rearrangement uses TRBV4-3 and TRBJ1-1; 8 bases map to TRBD1. Trimming cost V 1 base and J 5 bases; bases outside gene matches: 6. CDR1 and CDR2 from the germline V gene are LGHNA and YSLEER. CDR3 length: 15 amino acids. DNA of the CDR3: TGCGCCAGCAGCCAAGGATCTTGGACAGGGACTGAAGCTTTCTTT. Encoded protein: CASSQGSWTGTEAFF.

V is TRBV14 and J is TRBJ1-1; 7 bases line up with TRBD1. Unmatched junction bases numbered 16, after V lost 3 bases and J lost 3 bases. CDR1 SGHDN and CDR2 FVKESK come from the germline V gene. The CDR3 has 18 amino acids. CDR3 in amino acids: CASSHPQGQSLVDTEAFF. CDR3 DNA sequence: TGTGCCAGCAGCCACCCACAGGGGCAGAGCTTGGTTGACACTGAAGCTTTCTTT.

The chain employs TRBV5-1 and TRBJ2-7, with D tentatively TRBD1 (5 bases). V dropped 0 bases and J dropped 2 bases, with 9 bases sitting between them. The CDR3 runs to 14 residues. Germline CDR1 is SGHRS and CDR2 is YFSETQ. CDR3 DNA sequence: TGCGCCAGCAGCTTGGGACAGAAGACCTACGAGCAGTACTTC. Translating gives CASSLGQKTYEQYF. Filled out from reference TRBV5-1 and TRBJ2-7, the complete variable domain reads KAGVTQTPRYLIKTRGQQVTLSCSPISGHRSVSWYQQTPGQGLQFLFEYFSETQRNKGNFPGRFSGRQFSNSRSEMNVSTLELGDSALYLCASSLGQKTYEQYFGPGTRLTVT.

The rearrangement joins TRBV6-5 to TRBJ2-1; 11 nucleotides agree with TRBD2. V was pared by 3 bases and J by 7 bases, with 8 bases of the junction left unmatched. In germline, CDR1 is MNHEY, CDR2 SVGAGI. The length of the CDR3 is 16 residues. Here the CDR3 reads CASSYLAGGPGNEQFF. CDR3 in DNA: TGTGCCAGCAGTTATTTAGCGGGGGGGCCGGGGAATGAGCAGTTCTTC.

The chain joins TRBV7-9 to TRBJ2-3; D remains unclear. V shed 5 bases and J shed 2 bases, with 8 bases lying between them. The germline gives CDR1 SEHNR, CDR2 FQNEAQ (reference sequence). This CDR3 region has 13 residues. CDR3 sequence reads: CASSEYSTDTQYF. The CDR3 coding sequence is TGTGCCAGCAGCGAGTATTCCACAGATACGCAGTATTTT.

The chain carries TRBV7-9 and TRBJ2-1; the D gene is possibly TRBD2 (6 bases). Germline values: CDR1 SEHNR, CDR2 FQNEAQ (reference sequence). V lost 5 bases, J lost 8 bases, and 16 bases lay in between. The CDR3 runs to 14 residues. The CDR3: CASSRSGGGHEQFF. Here the CDR3 DNA reads TGTGCCAGCAGCCGTTCCGGGGGAGGCCATGAGCAGTTCTTC.

The chain uses TRBV7-2 and TRBJ1-1, with D possibly TRBD1 on 6 matching bases. The CDR3 contains 16 residues. Germline CDR1 reads SGHTA; CDR2 reads FQGNSA. The V gene lost 2 bases and the J gene lost 1 base, with 14 bases spanning the gap. CDR3 in DNA: TGTGCCAGCAGCTTAAGGGCCTTAGGGGGGAACACTGAAGCTTTCTTT. Its translation is CASSLRALGGNTEAFF.

The genes are TRBV11-1 and TRBJ2-3; D possibly corresponds to TRBD2 (6 bases). This CDR3 is 15 amino acids long. The ends were cut back, 1 base at V and 3 bases at J, with 11 bases in the middle. CDR1 is SGHAT and CDR2 is FQDESV in the germline V gene (reference sequence). CDR3: CASSLGAGMTDTQYF. CDR3 bases: TGTGCCAGCAGCTTAGGTGCGGGGATGACAGATACGCAGTATTTT.